This is a list of T cell receptor beta chains from one sample in a study of blood T cell repertoires in COVID-19. TCRdb's copy holds only in-frame clones and misses some; the assay was immunoSEQ multiplex PCR. The table has 11,000 to 15,000 clones, 75% to 90% seen once. Source material: peripheral blood. All receptors come from a human donor in a cohort sampled during active COVID-19. Each CDR3 is given with its conserved first and last residue. The order of the fields is CDR3 protein, CDR3 DNA, J gene, D gene, V gene, clone size. D genes are given only for firm matches. Only some rows state a clone size, as once, few, many or a class for expanded clones.

CASSEALAVTDTQYF	TGTGCCAGCAGTGAAGCACTAGCGGTAACAGATACGCAGTATTTT	TRBJ2-3	TRBD2	TRBV6-1	-
CASSLDRRGRATDTQYF	TGTGCCAGCAGCTTAGATCGTCGGGGGAGGGCGACAGATACGCAGTATTTT	TRBJ2-3	TRBD2	TRBV11-2	-
CASSFIPSSGTRTDTQYF	TGTGCCAGCAGCTTCATCCCCTCTAGCGGGACCCGCACAGATACGCAGTATTTT	TRBJ2-3	TRBD2	TRBV7-2	-
CASSQPGTSSRQYF	TGCGCCAGCAGCCAGCCCGGGACTAGCTCGAGGCAGTATTTT	TRBJ2-3	TRBD2	TRBV4-3	-
CASSYSSRGTSSNEQFF	TGTGCCAGCAGTTACTCCTCACGGGGGACTAGCTCGAATGAGCAGTTCTTC	TRBJ2-1	TRBD2	TRBV6-2/TRBV6-3	once
CASSLAGTSTDTQYF	TGTGCCAGTAGTTTAGCGGGAACTAGCACAGATACGCAGTATTTT	TRBJ2-3	TRBD2	TRBV19	once
CASSLFQGDVNIQYF	TGTGCCAGCAGTTTATTTCAGGGGGATGTAAACATTCAGTACTTC	TRBJ2-4	TRBD1	TRBV28	-
CASSLANRESNQPQHF	TGTGCCAGCAGCTTAGCCAACAGGGAGAGCAATCAGCCCCAGCATTTT	TRBJ1-5	-	TRBV7-8	-
CASSERENTEAFF	TGTGCCAGCAGTGAACGGGAAAACACTGAAGCTTTCTTT	TRBJ1-1	-	TRBV6-4	-
CAISPTGGGQPQHF	TGTGCCATCAGCCCGACAGGGGGCGGTCAGCCCCAGCATTTT	TRBJ1-5	TRBD1	TRBV10-3	few
CATSRDRTSNQPQHF	TGTGCCACCAGCAGAGATCGGACAAGTAATCAGCCCCAGCATTTT	TRBJ1-5	-	TRBV15	-
CASSEIRAGNGGYTF	TGTGCCAGCAGTGAAATCAGGGCAGGGAACGGGGGCTACACCTTC	TRBJ1-2	-	TRBV6-1	-
CAPFYQGRDNSPLHF	TGTGCCCCCTTTTATCAGGGTCGAGATAATTCACCCCTCCACTTT	TRBJ1-6	-	TRBV3-1/TRBV3-2	-
CASSQNPVLTDTQYF	TGTGCCAGCAGCCAAAATCCGGTGCTCACAGATACGCAGTATTTT	TRBJ2-3	-	TRBV3-1/TRBV3-2	-
CASSLGARGFDNEQFF	TGCGCCAGCAGCTTGGGGGCCAGGGGGTTTGACAATGAGCAGTTCTTC	TRBJ2-1	TRBD1	TRBV5-1	-
CASSPPGRGDQPQHF	TGTGCCAGCAGTCCCCCCGGCAGGGGAGATCAGCCCCAGCATTTT	TRBJ1-5	-	TRBV28	-
CASSLFGGSRGGEQYF	TGTGCCAGCAGCTTATTTGGAGGATCGCGAGGTGGCGAGCAGTACTTC	TRBJ2-7	-	TRBV7-9	-
CASTGKTLYEQYF	TGTGCCAGTACAGGGAAAACCTTATACGAGCAGTACTTC	TRBJ2-7	-	TRBV19	-
CASSKNKQGVQPQHF	TGTGCCAGCAGTAAAAATAAGCAGGGGGTTCAGCCCCAGCATTTT	TRBJ1-5	TRBD1	TRBV28	-
CASSQVERSGTPNQETQYF	TGCGCCAGCAGCCAAGTGGAAAGGTCCGGGACACCGAACCAAGAGACCCAGTACTTC	TRBJ2-5	-	TRBV4-1	-
CASSVAGSGSFSTDTQYF	TGTGCCAGCAGCGTAGCAGGTAGCGGGAGTTTTAGCACAGATACGCAGTATTTT	TRBJ2-3	TRBD2	TRBV9	-
CASSGMGQGFRGYTF	TGTGCCAGCAGTGGAATGGGACAGGGGTTTCGAGGCTACACCTTC	TRBJ1-2	TRBD1	TRBV2	-
CASSLGTLNTEAFF	TGTGCCAGCAGTTTGGGCACGTTGAACACTGAAGCTTTCTTT	TRBJ1-1	-	TRBV27	-
CASSLAPGLAGSQANVLTF	TGTGCCAGCAGCTTGGCGCCGGGACTAGCGGGGTCTCAGGCCAACGTCCTGACTTTC	TRBJ2-6	TRBD2	TRBV5-4	-
CASSRVGQGGPEAFF	TGTGCCAGCAGCCGGGTCGGGCAGGGCGGACCTGAAGCTTTCTTT	TRBJ1-1	-	TRBV3-1/TRBV3-2	-
CASSAGGGNQPQHF	TGTGCCAGTAGTGCGGGGGGCGGCAATCAGCCCCAGCATTTT	TRBJ1-5	-	TRBV19	few
CASSLDGRSYTEAFF	TGCGCCAGCAGCTTGGACGGCAGGTCATACACTGAAGCTTTCTTT	TRBJ1-1	-	TRBV5-1	once
CAIRGQGGEKLFF	TGTGCCATCAGAGGACAGGGGGGTGAAAAACTGTTTTTT	TRBJ1-4	TRBD1	TRBV10-3	-
CAWTLSITAPRQYF	TGTGCCTGGACTTTGAGCATAACGGCCCCTAGGCAGTACTTC	TRBJ2-7	-	TRBV30	few
CASSTSGGVRDTQYF	TGTGCCAGCAGTACCTCAGGGGGAGTAAGAGATACGCAGTATTTT	TRBJ2-3	TRBD1	TRBV6-5	-
CASSAPTGHANTGELFF	TGTGCCAGCAGCGCCCCTACAGGGCACGCGAACACCGGGGAGCTGTTTTTT	TRBJ2-2	-	TRBV7-9	-
CASSLGPGLASHNEQFF	TGTGCCAGCAGCTTAGGCCCGGGACTAGCATCACACAATGAGCAGTTCTTC	TRBJ2-1	TRBD2	TRBV7-7	-
CASSQTGQFGYTF	TGCGCCAGCAGCCAAACCGGACAGTTTGGCTACACCTTC	TRBJ1-2	-	TRBV4-1	-
CASRGAMMETQYF	TGTGCCAGCAGAGGGGCGATGATGGAGACCCAGTACTTC	TRBJ2-5	-	TRBV5-6	-
CASSLEFSGTTGELFF	TGTGCCAGCAGCTTAGAATTTAGCGGGACAACCGGGGAGCTGTTTTTT	TRBJ2-2	TRBD2	TRBV7-8	-
CAISTEKIYGYTF	TGTGCCATCAGCACAGAGAAAATCTATGGCTACACCTTC	TRBJ1-2	-	TRBV10-3	once
CAISRSGSPNTGELFF	TGTGCCATCAGCCGAAGCGGGAGCCCGAACACCGGGGAGCTGTTTTTT	TRBJ2-2	TRBD2	TRBV10-3	-
CASSLLAAGELFF	TGTGCCAGCAGTTTATTAGCAGCCGGGGAGCTGTTTTTT	TRBJ2-2	-	TRBV27	-
CASSWIGEGKETQYF	TGCGCCAGCAGCTGGATAGGGGAGGGGAAAGAGACCCAGTACTTC	TRBJ2-5	TRBD2	TRBV5-1	-
CASSPNSATAEGYTF	TGTGCCAGCTCACCGAATTCGGCCACGGCGGAAGGCTACACCTTC	TRBJ1-2	-	TRBV18	once
CASRGGGRGVQETQYF	TGTGCCAGCCGGGGGGGAGGGAGAGGGGTCCAAGAGACCCAGTACTTC	TRBJ2-5	TRBD2	TRBV28	once
CASELNTDTQYF	TGTGCCAGCGAACTCAACACAGATACGCAGTATTTT	TRBJ2-3	-	TRBV2	-
CASSTDREGGYTF	TGTGCCAGCAGTACGGACAGGGAGGGTGGCTACACCTTC	TRBJ1-2	TRBD1	TRBV6-5	-
CASSLVGLNYQETQYF	TGTGCCAGCAGCTTGGTGGGACTGAACTACCAAGAGACCCAGTACTTC	TRBJ2-5	-	TRBV5-4	-
CASSPLGTGGDQPQHF	TGTGCCAGCTCACCCCTCGGGACAGGAGGAGATCAGCCCCAGCATTTT	TRBJ1-5	TRBD1	TRBV18	-
CASRPRGGEYNEQFF	TGTGCCAGCAGGCCAAGGGGGGGAGAATACAATGAGCAGTTCTTC	TRBJ2-1	-	TRBV5-4	-
CASSTRTGSAETQYF	TGTGCCAGCAGCACCCGGACAGGATCGGCGGAGACCCAGTACTTC	TRBJ2-5	TRBD1	TRBV5-4	-
CASSLEGGGSYNEQFF	TGTGCCAGCAGCTTAGAGGGCGGAGGCTCCTACAATGAGCAGTTCTTC	TRBJ2-1	-	TRBV7-2	-
CASSSGSSYEQYF	TGTGCCAGTAGTAGTGGGAGCTCCTACGAGCAGTACTTC	TRBJ2-7	-	TRBV19	few
CASSFGLAGVGEQYF	TGTGCCAGCAGCTTTGGACTAGCGGGAGTGGGCGAGCAGTACTTC	TRBJ2-7	TRBD2	TRBV7-8	-
CASSEEQARLNTEAFF	TGTGCCAGCAGTGAAGAGCAGGCCCGCTTGAACACTGAAGCTTTCTTT	TRBJ1-1	-	TRBV2	-
CASSHQRLAGGADTQYF	TGTGCCAGCAGCCACCAGAGGCTAGCGGGAGGGGCAGATACGCAGTATTTT	TRBJ2-3	TRBD2	TRBV7-2	-
CASSLTPQTGIDTQYF	TGTGCCAGCAGTTTAACCCCACAGACAGGCATAGATACGCAGTATTTT	TRBJ2-3	-	TRBV27	-
CASSALAGGAEQYF	TGTGCCAGCAGCGCACTAGCGGGAGGGGCCGAGCAGTACTTC	TRBJ2-7	TRBD2	TRBV7-9	-
CASHRDSYNEQFF	TGTGCCAGTCATCGGGACTCCTACAATGAGCAGTTCTTC	TRBJ2-1	-	TRBV6-5	-